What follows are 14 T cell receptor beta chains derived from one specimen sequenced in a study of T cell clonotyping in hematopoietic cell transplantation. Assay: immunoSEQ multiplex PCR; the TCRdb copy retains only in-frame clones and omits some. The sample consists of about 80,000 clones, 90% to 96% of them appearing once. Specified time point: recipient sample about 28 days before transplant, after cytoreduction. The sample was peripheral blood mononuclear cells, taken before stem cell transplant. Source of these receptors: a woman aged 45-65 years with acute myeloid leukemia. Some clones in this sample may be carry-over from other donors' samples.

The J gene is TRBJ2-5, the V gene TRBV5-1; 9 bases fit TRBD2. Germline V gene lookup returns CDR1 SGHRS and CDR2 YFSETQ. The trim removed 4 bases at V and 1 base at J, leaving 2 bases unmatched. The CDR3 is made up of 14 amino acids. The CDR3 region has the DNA TGCGCCAGCAGCATTAGCGGGGGCCAAGAGACCCAGTACTTC. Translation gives CASSISGGQETQYF.

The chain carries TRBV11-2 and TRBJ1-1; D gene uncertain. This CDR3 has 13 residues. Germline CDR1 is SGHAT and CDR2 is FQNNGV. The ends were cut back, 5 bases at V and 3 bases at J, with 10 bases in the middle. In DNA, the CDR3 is TGTGCCAGCAGCGCCATTGTGGACACTGAAGCTTTCTTT. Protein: CASSAIVDTEAFF.

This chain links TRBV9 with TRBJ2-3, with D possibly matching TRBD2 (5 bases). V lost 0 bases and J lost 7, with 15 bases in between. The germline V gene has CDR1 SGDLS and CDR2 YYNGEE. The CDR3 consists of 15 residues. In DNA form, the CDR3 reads TGTGCCAGCAGCGTAGCAACGGGAACGAGATATACGCAGTATTTT. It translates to CASSVATGTRYTQYF. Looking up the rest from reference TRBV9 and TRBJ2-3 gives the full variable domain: DSGVTQTPKHLITATGQRVTLRCSPRSGDLSVYWYQQSLDQGLQFLIQYYNGEERAKGNILERFSAQQFPDLHSELNLSSLELGDSALYFCASSVATGTRYTQYFGPGTRLTVL.

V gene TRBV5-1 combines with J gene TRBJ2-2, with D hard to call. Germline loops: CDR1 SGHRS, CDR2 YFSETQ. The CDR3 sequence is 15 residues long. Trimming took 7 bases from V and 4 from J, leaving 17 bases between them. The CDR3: CASLGTDYGTGELFF. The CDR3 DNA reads TGCGCCAGCCTTGGTACTGATTATGGCACCGGGGAGCTGTTTTTT.

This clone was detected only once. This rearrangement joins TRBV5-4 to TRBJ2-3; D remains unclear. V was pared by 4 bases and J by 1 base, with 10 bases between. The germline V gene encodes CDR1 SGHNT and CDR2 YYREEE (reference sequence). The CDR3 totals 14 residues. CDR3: CASSPRYGTDTQYF. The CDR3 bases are TGTGCCAGCAGCCCTAGGTATGGCACAGATACGCAGTATTTT.

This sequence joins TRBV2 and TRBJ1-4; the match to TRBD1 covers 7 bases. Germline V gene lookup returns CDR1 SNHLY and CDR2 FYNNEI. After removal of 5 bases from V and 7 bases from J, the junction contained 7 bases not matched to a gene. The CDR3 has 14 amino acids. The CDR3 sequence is CASSQQGLGEKLFF. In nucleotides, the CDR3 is TGTGCCAGCAGTCAACAGGGGTTGGGTGAAAAACTGTTTTTT. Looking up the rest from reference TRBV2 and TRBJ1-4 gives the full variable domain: EPEVTQTPSHQVTQMGQEVILRCVPISNHLYFYWYRQILGQKVEFLVSFYNNEISEKSEIFDDQFSVERPDGSNFTLKIRSTKLEDSAMYFCASSQQGLGEKLFFGSGTQLSVL.

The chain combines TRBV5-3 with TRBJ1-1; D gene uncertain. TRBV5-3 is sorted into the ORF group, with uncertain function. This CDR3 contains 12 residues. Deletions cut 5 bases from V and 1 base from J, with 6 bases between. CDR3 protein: CARSPGNTEAFF. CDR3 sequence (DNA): TGTGCCAGAAGTCCAGGGAACACTGAAGCTTTCTTT.

CDR3 nucleotides: TGCGCCAGCAGCGAGGGGGCATCGAACTATGGCTACACCTTC. As protein: CASSEGASNYGYTF. The chain links TRBV5-1 to TRBJ1-2; 7 bases are a match to TRBD1. Germline V gene sequence: CDR1 SGHRS, CDR2 YFSETQ. Trimming took 4 bases from V and 2 from J; bases not matched to a gene: 5. The CDR3 totals 14 residues.

The CDR3 loop reads CASSLWDLKTYTGELFF. CDR3 coding DNA: TGTGCCAGCAGTTTATGGGACCTTAAGACCTACACCGGGGAGCTGTTTTTT. The chain carries TRBV28 and TRBJ2-2, with no clear D. The CDR3 has 17 residues. Trimming stripped 0 bases from V and 3 bases from J, with 14 bases between. Germline assignment: CDR1 MDHEN and CDR2 SYDVKM.

CDR3: CASSFGGRDTEAFF. The CDR3 DNA sequence: TGTGCCAGCAGCTTTGGGGGGCGGGACACTGAAGCTTTCTTT. The chain employs TRBV5-6 and TRBJ1-1, with D possibly matching TRBD1 (6 bases). This CDR3 spans 14 amino acids. In germline, CDR1 is SGHDT, CDR2 YYEEEE. V lost 2 bases to trimming and J lost 3 bases, with 11 bases between them.

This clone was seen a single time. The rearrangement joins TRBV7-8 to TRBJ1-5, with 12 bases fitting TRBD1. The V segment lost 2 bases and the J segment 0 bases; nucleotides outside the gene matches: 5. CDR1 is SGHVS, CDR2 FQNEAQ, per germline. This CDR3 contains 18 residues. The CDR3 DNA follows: TGTGCCAGCAGCTTAAGCGGGACAGGGGGCTCTAGCAATCAGCCCCAGCATTTT. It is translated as CASSLSGTGGSSNQPQHF.

The CDR3 bases are TGTGCCAGCAGTGATATGGGACTAGCGGGACGGAATGAGCAGTTCTTC. Protein: CASSDMGLAGRNEQFF. The chain is built from TRBV6-1 and TRBJ2-1, with 13 bases aligning to TRBD2. This CDR3 has 16 amino acids. After removal of 3 bases from V and 7 bases from J, the junction contained 6 bases not matched to a gene. Germline V gene sequence: CDR1 MNHNS, CDR2 SASEGT.

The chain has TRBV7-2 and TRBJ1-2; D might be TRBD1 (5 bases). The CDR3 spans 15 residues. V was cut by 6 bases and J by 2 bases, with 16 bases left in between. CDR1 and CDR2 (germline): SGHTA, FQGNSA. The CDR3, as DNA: TGTGCCAGCAGGACCGGGACCGCCACCAACTATGGCTACACCTTC. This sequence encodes CASRTGTATNYGYTF.

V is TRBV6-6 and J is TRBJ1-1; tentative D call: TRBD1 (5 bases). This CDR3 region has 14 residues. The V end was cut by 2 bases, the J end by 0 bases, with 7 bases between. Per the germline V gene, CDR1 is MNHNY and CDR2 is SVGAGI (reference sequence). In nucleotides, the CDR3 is TGTGCCAGCAGTTACGGGGGGATGAACACTGAAGCTTTCTTT. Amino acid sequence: CASSYGGMNTEAFF.